This record looks at one T cell receptor beta chain sequence and its context. The study recruited people aged about 18 to 90 years across approximately 24 US areas. Cohort 3 donors counted as recovered after two negative PCRs, clearance, or resolved symptoms. The ends were cut back, 4 bases at V and 0 bases at J, with 17 bases in the middle. The CDR3 consists of 17 residues. The germline V gene has CDR1 SGHNT and CDR2 YYREEE (reference sequence). Produced via immunoSEQ multiplex PCR; TCRdb's table is partial and in-frame only. Of roughly 150,000 clones listed, 85% are singletons. The data belong to a study of blood T cell repertoires in COVID-19.

The chain carries TRBV5-4 and TRBJ2-4; tentatively, D is TRBD1 (6 bases). The specimen sequenced was PBMCs or T cells enriched from blood (not recorded which). The clonotype originates from a woman aged 40 to 50 who had recovered from COVID-19. CDR3 DNA sequence: TGTGCCAGCAGCCCCCCACCGGGACAACTAGCCAAAAACATTCAGTACTTC. Amino acid sequence: CASSPPPGQLAKNIQYF. Full variable domain (missing parts from reference TRBV5-4 and TRBJ2-4): ETGVTQSPTHLIKTRGQQVTLRCSSQSGHNTVSWYQQALGQGPQFIFQYYREEENGRGNFPPRFSGLQFPNYSSELNVNALELDDSALYLCASSPPPGQLAKNIQYFGAGTRLSVL.